This T cell receptor beta chain was captured by sequencing in a study of cytomegalovirus exposure and HLA in healthy donors. General study results and limits: Among TCR beta chains, those listed as cytomegalovirus-associated numbered approximately 150.

Generated by immunoSEQ multiplex PCR, the TCRdb table keeps only in-frame clones and is missing some. The sample lists around 300,000 clones, roughly 87% occurring once. Concerning this clone: The target antigen is unknown.

Trimming took off 2 bases at V and 0 bases at J, with 17 bases between the two ends. The CDR3 extends over 17 amino acids. Germline V lookup: CDR1 MDHEN, CDR2 SYDVKM. The receptor was isolated from a woman between 25 and 40 years old in good health and CMV-seropositive. The sequencing input was PBMCs. The V and J genes are TRBV28 and TRBJ2-7; D might be TRBD2 (6 bases). CDR3 loop: CASSLPGVFGSSYEQYF. The CDR3 DNA follows: TGTGCCAGCAGTTTACCGGGAGTATTTGGGAGCTCCTACGAGCAGTACTTC. Combining the CDR3 with reference TRBV28 and TRBJ2-7 gives the whole variable domain DVKVTQSSRYLVKRTGEKVFLECVQDMDHENMFWYRQDPGLGLRLIYFSYDVKMKEKGDIPEGYSVSREKKERFSLILESASTNQTSMYLCASSLPGVFGSSYEQYFGPGTRLTVT.